These T cell receptor beta chains were read from a single sample in a study of OX40 agonist ivuxolimab in advanced cancers. Profiled with immunoSEQ multiplex PCR; TCRdb holds only in-frame clones, not every one. The data show about 80,000 clones, around 86% seen once. Sequences were derived from CD4+ or CD8+ T cells sorted from blood, sampled in a trial of the OX40 agonist ivuxolimab. The receptors come from an adult with an advanced solid tumor such as melanoma, head and neck, liver or kidney cancer. Both conserved end residues are part of each CDR3. D genes are given only for firm matches. Only some rows state a clone size, as once, few, many or a class for expanded clones.

J | size | D | V | CDR3 | DNA
TRBJ2-3 | once | TRBD2 | TRBV5-1 | CASSLVAGGTYSTDTQYF | TGCGCCAGCAGCCTGGTGGCGGGGGGGACTTATAGCACAGATACGCAGTATTTT
TRBJ1-2 | . | . | TRBV28 | CASRPGMVGYGYTF | TGTGCCAGCAGGCCAGGGATGGTGGGCTATGGCTACACCTTC
TRBJ1-2 | . | . | TRBV7-8 | CASSPTQNYGYTF | TGTGCCAGCAGCCCCACTCAGAACTATGGCTACACCTTC
TRBJ1-1 | . | . | TRBV20-1 | CSAQWVTEAFF | TGCAGTGCTCAGTGGGTAACTGAAGCTTTCTTT
TRBJ1-5 | . | . | TRBV5-1 | CASSLGSDPGNQPQHF | TGCGCCAGCAGCTTGGGATCGGACCCAGGCAATCAGCCCCAGCATTTT
TRBJ2-6 | . | . | TRBV5-8 | CASSKYGRRSGANVLTF | TGTGCCAGCAGCAAATACGGACGCCGCTCTGGGGCCAACGTCCTGACTTTC
TRBJ2-5 | . | . | TRBV28 | CASTTQETQYF | TGTGCCAGCACCACCCAAGAGACCCAGTACTTC
TRBJ2-3 | . | . | TRBV4-1 | CASSPRGLGTDTQYF | TGCGCCAGCAGCCCCCGAGGGCTGGGGACAGATACGCAGTATTTT
TRBJ2-1 | . | . | TRBV11-2 | CASSFGQGQFF | TGTGCCAGCAGCTTTGGGCAGGGCCAGTTCTTC
TRBJ2-2 | . | . | TRBV7-7 | CASSLIGTGELFF | TGTGCCAGCAGCCTCATAGGCACCGGGGAGCTGTTTTTT
TRBJ2-7 | . | TRBD1 | TRBV15 | CATSRPGTGSYEQYF | TGTGCCACCAGCAGACCCGGGACAGGGTCGTACGAGCAGTACTTC
TRBJ1-5 | . | . | TRBV11-2 | CASSFPEIAGNQPQHF | TGTGCCAGCAGCTTTCCAGAGATAGCGGGCAATCAGCCCCAGCATTTT
TRBJ1-2 | . | TRBD1 | TRBV18 | CASSPLTGGYGYTF | TGTGCCAGCTCACCTTTGACAGGGGGCTATGGCTACACCTTC
TRBJ1-2 | . | . | TRBV6-1 | CASSMRAAANYGYTF | TGTGCCAGCAGTATGCGGGCAGCAGCTAACTATGGCTACACCTTC
TRBJ2-1 | . | . | TRBV5-1 | CASSLRQNEQFF | TGCGCCAGCAGCCTACGACAGAATGAGCAGTTCTTC
TRBJ2-7 | . | TRBD1 | TRBV29-1 | CSVGFLRQGPSYEQYF | TGCAGCGTTGGGTTTTTGCGACAGGGTCCCTCCTACGAGCAGTACTTC
TRBJ1-5 | . | . | TRBV10-1 | CASSERVGSSNQPQHF | TGCGCCAGCAGTGAGAGGGTAGGCAGTAGCAATCAGCCCCAGCATTTT
TRBJ2-3 | . | . | TRBV2 | CASTPGQGGFTDTQYF | TGTGCCAGCACCCCGGGGCAGGGGGGTTTCACAGATACGCAGTATTTT
TRBJ1-1 | . | . | TRBV6-5 | CASRLRGNTEAFF | TGTGCCAGCAGGCTACGGGGGAACACTGAAGCTTTCTTT
TRBJ2-6 | . | . | TRBV25-1 | CASSEYEGSGANVLTF | TGTGCCAGCAGTGAATATGAGGGTTCTGGGGCCAACGTCCTGACTTTC
TRBJ2-3 | . | . | TRBV5-6 | CASSLRVLDTQYF | TGTGCCAGCAGCTTGCGGGTTCTAGATACGCAGTATTTT
TRBJ1-5 | . | TRBD1 | TRBV5-1 | CASSSVDGQGNQPQHF | TGCGCCAGCAGCTCGGTAGATGGACAGGGCAATCAGCCCCAGCATTTT